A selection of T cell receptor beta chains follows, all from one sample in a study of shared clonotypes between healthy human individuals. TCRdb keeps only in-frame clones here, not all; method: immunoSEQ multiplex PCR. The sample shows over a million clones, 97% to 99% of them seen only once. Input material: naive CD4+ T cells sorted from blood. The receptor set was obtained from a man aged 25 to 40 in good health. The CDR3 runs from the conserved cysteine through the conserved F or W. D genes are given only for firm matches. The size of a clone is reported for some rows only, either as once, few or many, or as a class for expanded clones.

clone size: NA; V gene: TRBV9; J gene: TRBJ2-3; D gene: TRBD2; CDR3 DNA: TGTGCCAGCAGCGTAGCGGCCGGGACTAGCGGGTTTGATACGCAGTATTTT; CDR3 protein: CASSVAAGTSGFDTQYF
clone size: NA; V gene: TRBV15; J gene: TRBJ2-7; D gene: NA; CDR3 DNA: TGTGCCACCAGCAGAGATGGCCCGTGGGGGTCCTCCTACGAGCAGTACTTC; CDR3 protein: CATSRDGPWGSSYEQYF
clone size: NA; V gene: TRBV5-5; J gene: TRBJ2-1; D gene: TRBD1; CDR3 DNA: TGTGCCAGCAGCTCGACAGGGCTCAATGAGCAGTTCTTC; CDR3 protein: CASSSTGLNEQFF
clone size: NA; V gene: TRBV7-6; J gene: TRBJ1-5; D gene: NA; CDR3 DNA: TGTGCCAGCAGCTTAGGAGGTGTCGGGGGGATCAATCAGCCCCAGCATTTT; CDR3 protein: CASSLGGVGGINQPQHF
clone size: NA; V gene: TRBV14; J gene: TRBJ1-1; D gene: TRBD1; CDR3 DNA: TGTGCCAGCAGCCTTCGGACAGGGAGGAACACTGAAGCTTTCTTT; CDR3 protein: CASSLRTGRNTEAFF
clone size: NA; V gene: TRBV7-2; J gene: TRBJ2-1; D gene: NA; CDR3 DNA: TGTGCCAGCAGCTTCGGGACTGGAAAGCAGTTCTTC; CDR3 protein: CASSFGTGKQFF
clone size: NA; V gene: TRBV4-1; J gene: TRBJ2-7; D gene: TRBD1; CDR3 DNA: TGCGCCAGCAGACTCGTTCTAGGACAGGGGGCCTACGAGCAGTACTTC; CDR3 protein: CASRLVLGQGAYEQYF
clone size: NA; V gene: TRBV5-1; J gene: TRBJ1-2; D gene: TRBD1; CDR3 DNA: TGCGCCAGCAGTTTTGGACAGGAGGATGGCTACACCTTC; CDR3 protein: CASSFGQEDGYTF
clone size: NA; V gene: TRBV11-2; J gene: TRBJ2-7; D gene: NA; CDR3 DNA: TGTGCCAGCAGCTTAGATCCAGCCGGGACAACCGCCGAGCAGTACTTC; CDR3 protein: CASSLDPAGTTAEQYF
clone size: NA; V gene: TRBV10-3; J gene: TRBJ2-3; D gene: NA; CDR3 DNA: TGTGCCATCAGCAGAAGAGGGGATACGCAGTATTTT; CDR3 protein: CAISRRGDTQYF
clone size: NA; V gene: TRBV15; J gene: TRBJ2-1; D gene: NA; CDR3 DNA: TGTGCCACCAGCAGAGATAATCCAGCATCCTTCGATATTAAGCAGTTCTTC; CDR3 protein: CATSRDNPASFDIKQFF
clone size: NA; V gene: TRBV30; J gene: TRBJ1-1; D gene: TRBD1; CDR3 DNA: TGTGCCTGGAGTGCAATGACAGGGGTCATGAACACTGAAGCTTTCTTT; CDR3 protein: CAWSAMTGVMNTEAFF
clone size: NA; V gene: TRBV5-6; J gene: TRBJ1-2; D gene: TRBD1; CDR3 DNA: TGTGCCAGCAGCCTACTGGGGCAGGGGGACTATGGCTACACCTTC; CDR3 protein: CASSLLGQGDYGYTF
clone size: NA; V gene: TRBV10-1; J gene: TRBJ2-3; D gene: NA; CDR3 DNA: TGCGCCAGCAGTGAGGAGGGTCTTCCCACAGATACGCAGTATTTT; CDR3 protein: CASSEEGLPTDTQYF
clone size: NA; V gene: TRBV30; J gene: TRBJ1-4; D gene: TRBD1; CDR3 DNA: TGTGCCTGGACCGGAGACAGGGGTCGTGAAAAACTGTTTTTT; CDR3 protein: CAWTGDRGREKLFF
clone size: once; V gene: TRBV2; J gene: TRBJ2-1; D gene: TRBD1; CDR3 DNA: TGTGCCAGCATAGGGACAGTTTACAATGAGCAGTTCTTC; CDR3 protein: CASIGTVYNEQFF
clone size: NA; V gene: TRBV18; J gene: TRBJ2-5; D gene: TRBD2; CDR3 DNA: TGTGCCAGCTCACCACCGTCGGGGGGCCAAGAGACCCAGTACTTC; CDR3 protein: CASSPPSGGQETQYF
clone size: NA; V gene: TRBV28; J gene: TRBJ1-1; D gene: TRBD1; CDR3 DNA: TGTGCCAGCTGCCTCGGGACAGGGAACACTGAAGCTTTCTTT; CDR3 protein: CASCLGTGNTEAFF
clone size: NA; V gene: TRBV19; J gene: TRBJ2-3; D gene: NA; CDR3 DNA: TGTGCCAGTAGCCTACTTGGTAGTCAAACAGATACGCAGTATTTT; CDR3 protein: CASSLLGSQTDTQYF
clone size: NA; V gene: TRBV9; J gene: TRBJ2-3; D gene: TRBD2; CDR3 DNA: TGTGCCAGCAGCCCCCGACTAGCACTCGACTTTAGCACAGATACGCAGTATTTT; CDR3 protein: CASSPRLALDFSTDTQYF
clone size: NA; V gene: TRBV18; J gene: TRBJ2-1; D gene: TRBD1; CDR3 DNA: TGTGCCAGCTCAGCGGACAGGGCGAACCAGGGATTTCAGTTCTTC; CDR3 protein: CASSADRANQGFQFF
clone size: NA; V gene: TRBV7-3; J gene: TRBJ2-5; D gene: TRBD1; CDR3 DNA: TGTGCCAGCAGCACCTCGGGACAGGGACAAGCGGAGACCCAGTACTTC; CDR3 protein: CASSTSGQGQAETQYF
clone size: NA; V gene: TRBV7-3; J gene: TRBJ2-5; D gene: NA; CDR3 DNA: TGTGCCAGCAGCCAGAGTAAACAAGAGACCCAGTACTTC; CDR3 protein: CASSQSKQETQYF
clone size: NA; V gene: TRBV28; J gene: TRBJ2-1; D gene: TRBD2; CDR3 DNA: TGTGCCAGCACCACTAGCGTCGCCTCCTACAATGAGCAGTTCTTC; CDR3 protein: CASTTSVASYNEQFF
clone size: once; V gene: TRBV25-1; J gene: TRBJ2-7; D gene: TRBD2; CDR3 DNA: TGTGCCAGCAGTAGGACTAGCGGTTCCTACGAGCAGTACTTC; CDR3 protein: CASSRTSGSYEQYF
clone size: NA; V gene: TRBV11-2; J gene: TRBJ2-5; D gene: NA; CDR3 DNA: TGTGCCAGCAGCTTGGGACGACAAGAGACCCAGTACTTC; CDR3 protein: CASSLGRQETQYF
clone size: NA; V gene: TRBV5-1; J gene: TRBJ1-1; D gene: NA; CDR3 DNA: TGCGCCAGCAGCCACGGCCAGGGCGGGGGCACTGAAGCTTTCTTT; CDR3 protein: CASSHGQGGGTEAFF
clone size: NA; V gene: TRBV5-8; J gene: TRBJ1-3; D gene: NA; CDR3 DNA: TGTGCCAGCAGCTTATTCCGAGCCATATCTGGAAACACCATATATTTT; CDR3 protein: CASSLFRAISGNTIYF
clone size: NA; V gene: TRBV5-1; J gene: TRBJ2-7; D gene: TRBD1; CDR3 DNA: TGCGCCAGCAGCCCACAGCCGGGACAGGCGACCTACGAGCAGTACTTC; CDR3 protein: CASSPQPGQATYEQYF
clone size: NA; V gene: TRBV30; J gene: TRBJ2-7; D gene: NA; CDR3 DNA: TGTGCCTGGAAACCCCGACTAGGCGTATCCTACGAGCAGTACTTC; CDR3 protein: CAWKPRLGVSYEQYF
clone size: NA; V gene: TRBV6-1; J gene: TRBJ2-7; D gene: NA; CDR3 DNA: TGTGCCAGCAGTGAAGCGCTAACAGGCGGGTTCATTCTCTACGAGCAGTACTTC; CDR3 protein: CASSEALTGGFILYEQYF
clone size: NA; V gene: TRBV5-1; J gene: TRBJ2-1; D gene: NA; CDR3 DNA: TGCGCCAGCAGCCAGACCGGGACAAATAATGAGCAGTTCTTC; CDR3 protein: CASSQTGTNNEQFF
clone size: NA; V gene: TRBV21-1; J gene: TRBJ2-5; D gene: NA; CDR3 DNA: TGTGCCAGCAGCCTCTCGGATGGCGAGATAGTGAGAGAGACCCAGTACTTC; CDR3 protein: CASSLSDGEIVRETQYF
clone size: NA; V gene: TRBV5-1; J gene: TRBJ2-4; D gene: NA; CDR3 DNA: TGCGCCAGCAGCTTGATTTCTAGCTCTGTAGCCAAAAACATTCAGTACTTC; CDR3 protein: CASSLISSSVAKNIQYF
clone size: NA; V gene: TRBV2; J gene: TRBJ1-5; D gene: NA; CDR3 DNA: TGTGCCAGCAGTGAAGGTAGATTCAATCAGCCCCAGCATTTT; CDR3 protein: CASSEGRFNQPQHF
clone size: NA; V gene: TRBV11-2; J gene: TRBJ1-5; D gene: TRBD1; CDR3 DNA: TGTGCCAGCAGCTTAGGAGGGGGCCAGCAGCCCCAGCATTTT; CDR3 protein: CASSLGGGQQPQHF
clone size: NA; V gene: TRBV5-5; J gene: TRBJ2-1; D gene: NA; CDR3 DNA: TGTGCCAGCATGATGGAGACAGGTCCCGGTAGGGAGTTCTTC; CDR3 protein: CASMMETGPGREFF
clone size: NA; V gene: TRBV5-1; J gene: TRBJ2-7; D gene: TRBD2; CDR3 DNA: TGCGCCAGCAGCTTGGTAACTAGCGGGATCTACGAGCAGTACTTC; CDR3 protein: CASSLVTSGIYEQYF
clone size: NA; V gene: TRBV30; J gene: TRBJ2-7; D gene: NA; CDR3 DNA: TGTGCCTGGTCAGGAGGGTCCTCCTACGAGCAGTACTTC; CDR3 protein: CAWSGGSSYEQYF
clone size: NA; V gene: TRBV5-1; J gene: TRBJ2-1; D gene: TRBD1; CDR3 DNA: TGCGCCAGCAGGCCCGGGACAGTGAATGAGCAGTTCTTC; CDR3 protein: CASRPGTVNEQFF
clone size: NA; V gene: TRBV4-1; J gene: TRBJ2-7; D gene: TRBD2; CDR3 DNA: TGCGCCAGCACCCGGACTAGCGGTACTCCCTACGAGCAGTACTTC; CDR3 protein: CASTRTSGTPYEQYF
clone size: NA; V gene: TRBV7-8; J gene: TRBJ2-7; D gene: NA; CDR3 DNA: TGTGCCAGCAGCTTAGGGAACGAGCAGTACTTC; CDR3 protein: CASSLGNEQYF
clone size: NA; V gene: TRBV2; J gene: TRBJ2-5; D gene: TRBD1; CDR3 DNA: TGTGCCAGCAGTCTACAGGGGAACCAAGAGACCCAGTACTTC; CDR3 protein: CASSLQGNQETQYF
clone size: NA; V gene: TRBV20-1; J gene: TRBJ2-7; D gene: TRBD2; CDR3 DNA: TGCAGTGCCGGGACTAGTTACGAGCAGTACTTC; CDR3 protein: CSAGTSYEQYF
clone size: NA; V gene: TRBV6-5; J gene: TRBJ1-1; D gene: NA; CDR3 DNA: TGTGCCAGCACCCTCTCGGCAGGACCGAACACTGAAGCTTTCTTT; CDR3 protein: CASTLSAGPNTEAFF
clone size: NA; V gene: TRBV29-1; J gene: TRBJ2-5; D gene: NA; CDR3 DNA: TGCAGCGGGACACCGTACCAAGAGACCCAGTACTTC; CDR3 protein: CSGTPYQETQYF
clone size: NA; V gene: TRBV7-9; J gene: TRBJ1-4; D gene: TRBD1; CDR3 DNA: TGTGCCAGCAGCACGGGACAGGTCCTTAATGAAAAACTGTTTTTT; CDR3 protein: CASSTGQVLNEKLFF
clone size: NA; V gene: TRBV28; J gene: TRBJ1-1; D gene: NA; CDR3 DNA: TGTGCCAGCACCGGGCGGGGCTGGGGTGAAGCTTTCTTT; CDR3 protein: CASTGRGWGEAFF
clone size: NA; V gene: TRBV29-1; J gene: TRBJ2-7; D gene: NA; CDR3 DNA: TGCAGCGGGGGGGGCCACACCTACGAGCAGTACTTC; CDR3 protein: CSGGGHTYEQYF
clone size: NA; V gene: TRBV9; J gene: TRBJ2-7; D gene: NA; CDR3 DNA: TGTGCCAGCAGCGTAGCCTCCGGCCCGAGGGGCTACGAGCAGTACTTC; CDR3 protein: CASSVASGPRGYEQYF